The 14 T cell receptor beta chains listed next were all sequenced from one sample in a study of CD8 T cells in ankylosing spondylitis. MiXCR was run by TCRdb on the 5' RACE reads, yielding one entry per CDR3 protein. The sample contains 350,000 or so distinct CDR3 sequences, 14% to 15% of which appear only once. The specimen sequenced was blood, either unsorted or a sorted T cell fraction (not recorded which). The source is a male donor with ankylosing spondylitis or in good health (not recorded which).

The CDR3 reads CASSWTGERGYTF. CDR3 DNA: TGTGCCAGCAGCTGGACGGGAGAGCGAGGCTACACCTTC. The rearrangement uses TRBV2 and TRBJ1-2, with no clear D. V lost 6 bases and J 8 bases, leaving 16 bases between the germline ends. The length of the CDR3 is 13 residues. CDR1 is SNHLY and CDR2 is FYNNEI in the germline V gene.

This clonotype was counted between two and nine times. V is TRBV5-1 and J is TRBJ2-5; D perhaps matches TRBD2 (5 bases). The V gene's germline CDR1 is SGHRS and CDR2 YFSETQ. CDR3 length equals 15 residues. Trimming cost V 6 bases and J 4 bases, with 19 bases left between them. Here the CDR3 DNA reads TGCGCCAGCACCTCGGGTTTCGGGGTCAGAGAGACCCAGTACTTC. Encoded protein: CASTSGFGVRETQYF.

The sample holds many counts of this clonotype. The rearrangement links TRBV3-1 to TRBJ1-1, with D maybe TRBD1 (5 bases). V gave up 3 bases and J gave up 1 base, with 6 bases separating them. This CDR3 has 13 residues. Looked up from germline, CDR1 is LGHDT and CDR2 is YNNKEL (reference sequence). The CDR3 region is CASSHGGNTEAFF. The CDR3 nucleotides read TGTGCCAGCAGCCACGGGGGGAACACTGAAGCTTTCTTT.

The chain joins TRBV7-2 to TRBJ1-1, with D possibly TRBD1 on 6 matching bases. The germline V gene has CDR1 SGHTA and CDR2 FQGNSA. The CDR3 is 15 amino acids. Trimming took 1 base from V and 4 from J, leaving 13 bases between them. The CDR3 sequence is CASSLVAGAATEAFF. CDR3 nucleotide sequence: TGTGCCAGCAGCTTAGTTGCGGGGGCGGCCACTGAAGCTTTCTTT.

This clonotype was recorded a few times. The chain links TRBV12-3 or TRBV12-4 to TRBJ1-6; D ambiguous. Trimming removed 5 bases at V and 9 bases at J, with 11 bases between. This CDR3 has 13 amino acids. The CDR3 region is CASSPGPSSPLHF. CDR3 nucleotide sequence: TGTGCCAGCAGTCCTGGTCCGTCTTCACCCCTCCACTTT.

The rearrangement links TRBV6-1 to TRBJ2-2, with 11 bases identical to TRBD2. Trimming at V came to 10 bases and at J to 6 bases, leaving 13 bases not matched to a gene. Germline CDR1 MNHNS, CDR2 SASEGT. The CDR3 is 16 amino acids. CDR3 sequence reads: CATRTGLAGGSGELFF. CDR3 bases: TGTGCCACCCGGACTGGGCTAGCGGGAGGCTCCGGGGAGCTGTTTTTT.

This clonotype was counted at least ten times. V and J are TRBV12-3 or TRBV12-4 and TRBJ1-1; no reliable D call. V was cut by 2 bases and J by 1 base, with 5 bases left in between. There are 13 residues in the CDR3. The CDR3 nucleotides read TGTGCCAGCAGTTTACAACGGAACACTGAAGCTTTCTTT. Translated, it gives CASSLQRNTEAFF.

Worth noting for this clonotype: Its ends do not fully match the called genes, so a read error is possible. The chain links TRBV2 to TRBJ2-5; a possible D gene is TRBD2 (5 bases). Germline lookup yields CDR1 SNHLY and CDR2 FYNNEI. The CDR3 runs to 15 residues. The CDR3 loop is CASSLIRGPQQTQYF. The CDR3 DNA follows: TGTGCCAGCAGCCTCATCCGGGGTCCCCAACAGACCCAGTACTTC.

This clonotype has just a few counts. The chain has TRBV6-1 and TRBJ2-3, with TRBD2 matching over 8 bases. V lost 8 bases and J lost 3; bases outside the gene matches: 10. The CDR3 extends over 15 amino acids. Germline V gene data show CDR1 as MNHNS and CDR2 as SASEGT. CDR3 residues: CASRAPGGGTDTQYF. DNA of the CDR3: TGTGCCAGCCGGGCCCCCGGGGGGGGTACAGATACGCAGTATTTT.

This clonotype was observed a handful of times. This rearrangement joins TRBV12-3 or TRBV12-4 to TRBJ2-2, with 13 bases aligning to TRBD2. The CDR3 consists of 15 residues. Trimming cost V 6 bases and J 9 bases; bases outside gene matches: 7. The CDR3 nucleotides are TGTGCCAGCAGCGGGACTAGCGGGACTCCCAGGGAGCTGTTTTTT. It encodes CASSGTSGTPRELFF.

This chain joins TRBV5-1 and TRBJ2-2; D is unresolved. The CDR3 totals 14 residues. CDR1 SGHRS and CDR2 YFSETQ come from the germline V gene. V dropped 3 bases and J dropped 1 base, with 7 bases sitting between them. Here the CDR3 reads CASSSPGNTGELFF. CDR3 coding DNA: TGCGCCAGCAGCTCACCGGGGAACACCGGGGAGCTGTTTTTT.

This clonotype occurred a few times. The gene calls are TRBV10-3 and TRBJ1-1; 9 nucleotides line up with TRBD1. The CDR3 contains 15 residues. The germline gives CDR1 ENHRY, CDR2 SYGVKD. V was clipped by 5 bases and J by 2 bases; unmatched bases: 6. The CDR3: CAISPGTGFNTEAFF. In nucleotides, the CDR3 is TGTGCCATCAGTCCCGGGACAGGGTTTAACACTGAAGCTTTCTTT.

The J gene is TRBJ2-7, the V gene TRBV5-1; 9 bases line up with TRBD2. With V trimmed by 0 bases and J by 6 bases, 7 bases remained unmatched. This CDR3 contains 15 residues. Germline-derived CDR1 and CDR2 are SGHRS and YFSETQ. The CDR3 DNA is TGCGCCAGCAGCTTGGGGCGGGGGGGTTACTCCGAGCAGTACTTC. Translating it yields CASSLGRGGYSEQYF.

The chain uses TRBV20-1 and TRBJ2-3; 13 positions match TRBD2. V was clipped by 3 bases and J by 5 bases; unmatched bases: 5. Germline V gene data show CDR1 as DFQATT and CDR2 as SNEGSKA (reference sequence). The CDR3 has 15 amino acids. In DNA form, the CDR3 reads TGCAGTGCTAGTCCGGGACTAGCGGGAAAAGATACGCAGTATTTT. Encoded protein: CSASPGLAGKDTQYF.